The 22 T cell receptor beta chains below all came from one sample that was sequenced in a study of tissue T cells after allogeneic stem cell transplantation. Libraries were prepared by immunoSEQ multiplex PCR; TCRdb keeps only in-frame clonotypes and omits some of them. The sample contains more than 2,000 clones, 40% to 55% of which appear only once. This sample's time point: mouse harvest day 14 after allogeneic transplant. Tail vein injection delivered 10^7 T-cell-depleted bone marrow cells and 10^6 splenic CD5+ T cells. Sequencing input: lymph node tissue. These receptors came from a female BALB/c mouse given C57BL/6 T cells with graft-versus-host disease after an allogeneic hematopoietic cell transplant.

As regards this clone: Germline and genes: mouse. The observed sequence ends 1 residue before the CDR3 terminus, with the missing tail filled in from the germline J gene. The V gene is TRBV13-3, the J gene TRBJ2-4; TRBD2 is a possible D gene (7 bases). The V end was cut by 1 base, the J end by 0 bases, with 12 bases between. The CDR3 runs 16 residues. CDR1 and CDR2 from the germline V gene are NNHDY and SYVADS. The sequenced part of the CDR3 DNA is TGTGCCAGCAGTGATATCCTGGGGGCTAGTCAAAACACCTTGTAC. This translates into CASSDILGASQNTLY. The whole CDR3 protein reads CASSDILGASQNTLYF.

Concerning this clone: Gene names follow the mouse nomenclature. CDR3 sequence reads: CASSQEGGGRGTQYF. The CDR3 bases that were read are TGTGCCAGCAGCCAAGAAGGGGGGGGGCGGGGCACCCAGTAC. The chain carries TRBV2 and TRBJ2-5; 8 bases agree with TRBD2. The read ends 1 residue shy of where the CDR3 ends; the end is completed using the germline J gene. Looked up from germline, CDR1 is LGHNA and CDR2 is YSYQKL. The CDR3 runs to 15 residues. Unmatched junction bases numbered 7, after V lost 0 bases and J lost 8 bases.

This clone was detected once. The germline and genes are mouse ones. The CDR3 goes on 1 residue after the read ends, and that part is filled in from the germline J gene. This rearrangement joins TRBV26 to TRBJ2-7; 8 nucleotides agree with TRBD1. Trimming removed 0 bases from V and 7 bases from J; junction bases left unmatched: 5. Per the germline V gene, CDR1 is KGHPV and CDR2 is FQNQEV (reference sequence). The CDR3 sequence is 14 residues long. CDR3 loop: CASSLSQGAGEQYF. CDR3 DNA, as far as it was read: TGTGCCAGCAGTCTGTCCCAGGGGGCAGGGGAACAGTAC.

There are a few counts of this clone. Genes and germline come from the mouse. From the germline J gene comes the end of the CDR3, since the read stops 1 residue before it. The chain links TRBV26 to TRBJ2-7; the match to TRBD2 covers 12 bases. This CDR3 comprises 15 residues. V shed 0 bases, J shed 5 bases, and the junction held 2 bases outside the gene matches. CDR1 is KGHPV and CDR2 is FQNQEV in the germline V gene (reference sequence). The sequenced part of the CDR3 DNA is TGTGCCAGCAGTCTGTCAGGGACTGGGGGGAATGAACAGTAC. It specifies CASSLSGTGGNEQY. From start to end, the CDR3 is CASSLSGTGGNEQYF.

This clone was seen a few times. The gene names here belong to mouse. The CDR3 reads CASSLGRISNERLFF. The CDR3 DNA, read in part, is TGTGCCAGCTCTCTCGGACGGATTTCCAACGAAAGATTATTT. This chain connects TRBV12-1 to TRBJ1-4; D unresolved. The read gets to within 1 residue of the CDR3 end, and the germline J gene fills in the rest. Looked up from germline, CDR1 is SGHSN and CDR2 is HYEKVE. V dropped 0 bases and J dropped 0 bases, with 7 bases sitting between them. The CDR3 is 15 amino acids.

As concerns this clone: These gene names are mouse names. The read falls 1 residue short of the CDR3 end, and the missing part is taken from the germline J gene. The rearrangement joins TRBV12-2 to TRBJ2-2; tentative D call: TRBD1 (6 bases). The V gene lost 2 bases and the J gene lost 1 base, with 10 bases spanning the gap. This CDR3 has 15 residues. CDR1 is SGHLS and CDR2 is HYDKME in the germline V gene. CDR3 amino acids: CASSPHRENTGQLYF. CDR3 DNA, as far as it was read: TGTGCCAGCTCTCCCCACAGGGAAAACACCGGGCAGCTCTAC.

As regards this clone: Genes and germline come from the mouse. The CDR3 is cut off 1 residue early in the read; its end comes from the germline J gene. The V call is TRBV26, the J call TRBJ1-1; D unclear. Germline assignment: CDR1 KGHPV and CDR2 FQNQEV (reference sequence). The CDR3 length is 13 residues. Trimming shortened V by 2 bases and J by 1 base, and 5 bases separated the two germline ends. Incomplete CDR3 DNA: TGTGCCAGCAGTCTGGAGGGAAACACAGAAGTCTTC. It encodes CASSLEGNTEVF. The complete CDR3 sequence is CASSLEGNTEVFF.

A note on this clone: Genes here carry mouse names. The CDR3 is cut off 1 residue early in the read; its end comes from the germline J gene. The chain couples TRBV23 to TRBJ1-4; the table gives TRBD1 as D, unverified against the DNA. Per germline, CDR1 KGHTA and CDR2 FQNQQP. This CDR3 is built from 16 residues. Here the CDR3 reads CSSSRGQVLSNERLFF. The CDR3 DNA, read in part, is TGCTCCAGCAGTCGGGGACAGGTCCTTTCCAACGAAAGATTATTT.

For this clone: Gene names follow the mouse nomenclature. The read finishes 1 residue shy of the CDR3 end, and the germline J gene is used to complete it. The V and J genes are TRBV1 and TRBJ1-1, with no clear D. The V end was cut by 5 bases, the J end by 0 bases, with 4 bases between. Germline V CDR1 and CDR2: NSQYPW, LRSPGD (reference sequence). The CDR3 has 12 amino acids. The CDR3 bases that were read are TGCACCTGCAGTTCAACAAACACAGAAGTCTTC. Translation gives CTCSSTNTEVF. From start to end, the CDR3 is CTCSSTNTEVFF.

About this clone itself: Mouse gene names and germline throughout. The read ends 1 residue shy of where the CDR3 ends; the end is completed using the germline J gene. This chain uses TRBV13-3 with TRBJ2-7; TRBD2 agrees at 12 bases. This CDR3 spans 15 amino acids. The germline V gene has CDR1 NNHDY and CDR2 SYVADS. V dropped 5 bases and J dropped 0; count of bases not matched to a gene: 3. This CDR3 is CASSGDWGDSYEQYF. The CDR3 bases that were read are TGTGCCAGCAGCGGGGACTGGGGGGACTCCTATGAACAGTAC.

This clone is large. Gene names are mouse gene names. From the germline J gene comes the end of the CDR3, since the read stops 1 residue before it. The V and J genes are TRBV16 and TRBJ2-7, with 8 bases matching TRBD2. The CDR3 has 12 residues. Germline V gives CDR1 SGHSA, CDR2 FRNQAP. The ends lost 5 bases at V and 6 bases at J; junction bases unmatched: 3. CDR3 loop: CASSPGGAEQYF. The sequenced CDR3 bases are TGTGCAAGCAGCCCGGGGGGGGCTGAACAGTAC.

Concerning this clone: Gene names and germline refer to mouse. The read gets to within 1 residue of the CDR3 end, and the germline J gene fills in the rest. The chain uses TRBV13-2 and TRBJ2-2, with TRBD2 matching 11 bases. Germline V lookup: CDR1 NNHNN, CDR2 SYGAGS (reference sequence). There are 16 residues in the CDR3. V lost 2 bases and J lost 3; bases outside the gene matches: 3. The DNA read from the CDR3 is TGTGCCAGCGGTGAACTGGGGGGGCGCGACACCGGGCAGCTCTAC. It specifies CASGELGGRDTGQLY. The entire CDR3 protein is CASGELGGRDTGQLYF.

As regards this clone: The germline and genes are mouse ones. The read halts 1 residue ahead of the CDR3 end, with the missing end drawn from the germline J gene. The chain is built from TRBV13-1 and TRBJ2-3; 12 nucleotides align to TRBD2. Germline V CDR1 and CDR2: NSHNY, SYGAGN. The CDR3 consists of 16 residues. The V segment lost 3 bases and the J segment 1 base; nucleotides outside the gene matches: 3. CDR3 region: CASSGLGGRRAETLYF. The covered CDR3 bases are TGTGCCAGCAGTGGACTGGGGGGGCGGCGTGCAGAAACGCTGTAT.

Relative to its sample, this clone is medium-sized. All gene names here are mouse names. The read falls 1 residue short of the CDR3 end, and the missing part is taken from the germline J gene. This chain uses TRBV26 with TRBJ1-3; D might be TRBD1 (6 bases). V shed 3 bases and J shed 2 bases, with 8 bases lying between them. Germline CDR1 is KGHPV and CDR2 is FQNQEV (reference sequence). The CDR3 runs to 14 residues. CDR3 DNA (partial): TGTGCCAGCAGTCTCACAGGGACTGGAAATACGCTCTAT. It specifies CASSLTGTGNTLY. The whole CDR3 is CASSLTGTGNTLYF.

Remarks on this clone: Gene names are the mouse ones. CDR3 sequence reads: CASSDWGDSYEQYF. The covered CDR3 bases are TGTGCCAGCAGTGACTGGGGGGACTCCTATGAACAGTAC. The chain carries TRBV15 and TRBJ2-7; 10 nucleotides agree with TRBD2. The CDR3 extends 1 residue past the end of the read, so its final part is completed from the germline J gene. The CDR3 loop spans 14 amino acids. V lost 5 bases, J lost 0 bases, and 1 base stayed unmatched. CDR1 SGHND and CDR2 FRSKSL come from the germline V gene.

This clone is categorized as medium-sized. Mouse germline and gene names are used. The DNA ends 1 residue before the CDR3 does, and the rest of the CDR3 is filled in from the germline J gene. The chain is built from TRBV23 and TRBJ1-4. CDR1 KGHTA and CDR2 FQNQQP come from the germline V gene. The CDR3 has 13 amino acids. The CDR3 loop is CSSSGGANERLFF. The DNA read from the CDR3 is TGCTCCAGCAGCGGGGGGGCCAACGAAAGATTATTT.

As regards this clone: Gene labels here are mouse ones. The CDR3 spells CASSDARGYTEVFF. CDR3 bases read: TGTGCCAGCAGTGATGCAAGGGGGTACACAGAAGTCTTC. The V gene is TRBV13-1, the J gene TRBJ1-1; D might be TRBD1 (6 bases). The read ends 1 residue shy of where the CDR3 ends; the end is completed using the germline J gene. In germline, CDR1 is NSHNY, CDR2 SYGAGN. CDR3 length: 14 residues. V lost 0 bases, J lost 3 bases, and 9 bases lay in between.

This clone came up a few times. Germline and genes here are mouse. The read falls 1 residue short of the CDR3 end, and the missing part is taken from the germline J gene. This sequence joins TRBV20 and TRBJ2-7, with D possibly TRBD1 on 6 matching bases. Trimming took 3 bases from V and 3 from J, leaving 6 bases between them. Germline CDR1 reads GFQATS; CDR2 reads STVNSAI. The CDR3 is made up of 11 amino acids. CDR3 region: CGARGGYEQYF. The CDR3 bases that were read are TGTGGTGCTAGAGGGGGCTATGAACAGTAC.

For this clone: The germline and genes are mouse ones. The CDR3: CASSQDWGDAEQFF. The sequenced part of the CDR3 DNA is TGTGCCAGCAGCCAAGACTGGGGGGATGCTGAGCAGTTC. V and J are TRBV5 and TRBJ2-1; 8 bases align to TRBD2. Read sequence stops 1 residue before the CDR3 end, and the germline J gene provides the missing end. The trim removed 0 bases at V and 5 bases at J, leaving 0 bases unmatched. Germline V CDR1 and CDR2: LGHNA, YNLKQL (reference sequence). This CDR3 is built from 14 residues.

About this clone: Gene labels here are mouse ones. The read ends 1 residue shy of where the CDR3 ends; the end is completed using the germline J gene. The rearrangement joins TRBV16 to TRBJ2-3; D assignment may be TRBD1 or TRBD2 (5 bases each). V was shortened by 9 bases and J by 2 bases, with 12 bases between the two germline ends. The germline V gene encodes CDR1 SGHSA and CDR2 FRNQAP. This CDR3 region has 13 residues. The CDR3 loop is CASPAGDAETLYF. The DNA read from the CDR3 is TGTGCAAGTCCGGCGGGGGATGCAGAAACGCTGTAT.

In regard to this clone: Any gene name here is a mouse gene name. The CDR3 end lies 1 residue beyond the end of the read and is filled in from the germline J gene. The chain recombines TRBV15 with TRBJ2-2; tentative D call: TRBD1 (6 bases). The CDR3 has 15 amino acids. CDR1 is SGHND, CDR2 FRSKSL, per germline. V shed 1 base and J shed 0 bases, with 6 bases lying between them. The CDR3 bases that were read are TGTGCCAGCAGTTTAGGGACAGCAAACACCGGGCAGCTCTAC. Translated: CASSLGTANTGQLY. In full, the CDR3 is CASSLGTANTGQLYF. The full variable domain, in which reference TRBV15 and TRBJ2-2 provide the parts outside the CDR3, is DAGVTQTPRHEVAEKGQTIILKCEPVSGHNDLFWYRQTKIQGLELLSYFRSKSLMEDGGAFKDRFKAEMLNSSFSTLKIQPTEPKDSAVYLCASSLGTANTGQLYFGEGSKLTVL.

In its sample, this clone was seen a few times. The genes and germline here are from mouse. The CDR3 goes on 1 residue after the read ends, and that part is filled in from the germline J gene. V and J are TRBV26 and TRBJ2-4, with D perhaps matching TRBD1 (6 bases). The V gene lost 6 bases and the J gene lost 2 bases, with 9 bases spanning the gap. This CDR3 spans 13 amino acids. Germline V CDR1 and CDR2: KGHPV, FQNQEV (reference sequence). The sequenced CDR3 bases are TGTGCCAGCAGGCCAGGGGCTCAAAACACCTTGTAC. Its protein is CASRPGAQNTLY. The whole CDR3 protein is CASRPGAQNTLYF.